This passage covers 30 T cell receptor beta chains from one sample sequenced in a study of cytomegalovirus exposure and HLA in healthy donors. The protocol was immunoSEQ multiplex PCR, while the TCRdb copy is restricted to in-frame clones and leaves out a portion. This sample has around 70,000 clones, with 94% found just once. The specimen sequenced was PBMCs. The receptor source for this set is a woman under 30 in good health and CMV-seronegative.

The V call is TRBV5-1, the J call TRBJ1-6; maybe TRBD1 (5 bases). This CDR3 has 18 residues. Per germline, CDR1 SGHRS and CDR2 YFSETQ. V was trimmed by 1 base and J by 5 bases, leaving 19 bases between them. In DNA form, the CDR3 reads TGCGCCAGCAGCTTGAGGGCGGCCGACGGGGGGAATAATTCACCCCTCCACTTT. It is translated as CASSLRAADGGNNSPLHF.

The chain employs TRBV5-6 and TRBJ2-1, with 8 bases that match TRBD1. J gave up 4 bases and V 4 bases, and 13 bases lay outside the gene matches. Germline-derived CDR1 and CDR2 are SGHDT and YYEEEE. The CDR3 covers 17 residues. The CDR3 is CASSVGVTGVGYNEQFF. The CDR3 coding sequence is TGTGCCAGCAGCGTGGGCGTGACAGGGGTCGGGTACAATGAGCAGTTCTTC.

This chain joins TRBV7-2 and TRBJ2-7; D gene ambiguous. The CDR3 is 12 residues long. Germline loops: CDR1 SGHTA, CDR2 FQGNSA. Trimming pared 0 bases from V and 3 bases from J, leaving 3 bases between. The CDR3 spells CASSLANYEQYF. The CDR3 nucleotides read TGTGCCAGCAGCTTAGCCAACTACGAGCAGTACTTC.

The J gene is TRBJ2-7, the V gene TRBV2; D is unresolved. The CDR3 consists of 11 residues. V was pared by 6 bases and J by 5 bases, with 8 bases between. The V gene's germline CDR1 is SNHLY and CDR2 FYNNEI. The CDR3 DNA reads as TGTGCCAGCAGGGAATTAGACGAGCAGTACTTC. Amino acids: CASRELDEQYF. The whole variable domain, filled in from reference TRBV2 and TRBJ2-7, reads EPEVTQTPSHQVTQMGQEVILRCVPISNHLYFYWYRQILGQKVEFLVSFYNNEISEKSEIFDDQFSVERPDGSNFTLKIRSTKLEDSAMYFCASRELDEQYFGPGTRLTVT.

V gene TRBV19 combines with J gene TRBJ1-1; D gene unclear. Trimming pared 5 bases from V and 4 bases from J, leaving 8 bases between. Germline loops: CDR1 LNHDA, CDR2 SQIVND (reference sequence). The CDR3 has 12 residues. The CDR3 sequence is CASSQVGTEAFF. The CDR3 nucleotides read TGTGCCAGTAGTCAGGTGGGCACTGAAGCTTTCTTT.

This sequence joins TRBV28 and TRBJ1-5; 7 bases align to TRBD1. This CDR3 spans 15 amino acids. The junction had 5 bases not matched to a gene; V was cut back by 1 base and J by 5 bases. Germline CDR1 reads MDHEN; CDR2 reads SYDVKM. This CDR3 reads CASSLLTGSYQPQHF. As DNA, the CDR3 is TGTGCCAGCAGTTTATTGACAGGGAGTTATCAGCCCCAGCATTTT.

This clone showed up just once. This chain joins TRBV9 and TRBJ1-3; TRBD1 matches 7 bases. Trimming removed 3 bases from V and 2 bases from J; junction bases left unmatched: 11. This CDR3 is built from 17 residues. Germline CDR1 SGDLS, CDR2 YYNGEE. CDR3 sequence reads: CASSEATGYDPGNTIYF. As DNA, the CDR3 is TGTGCCAGCAGCGAGGCGACAGGGTACGATCCTGGAAACACCATATATTTT.

The rearrangement joins TRBV28 to TRBJ2-7, with D maybe TRBD1 (6 bases). The CDR3 runs to 16 residues. Germline V lookup: CDR1 MDHEN, CDR2 SYDVKM. V lost 5 bases and J 5 bases, leaving 22 bases between the germline ends. The chain's CDR3 is CASSGVGAPPNNEQYF. In DNA, the CDR3 is TGTGCCAGCAGTGGTGTGGGGGCGCCCCCCAATAACGAGCAGTACTTC.

This rearrangement joins TRBV4-3 to TRBJ2-3; unclear D gene. The CDR3 loop spans 14 amino acids. The germline CDR1 and CDR2 sequences are LGHNA and YSLEER. The V end was cut by 1 base, the J end by 3 bases, with 8 bases between. Written as DNA, the CDR3 is TGCGCCAGCAGCCAAGGGTCGGGTACAGATACGCAGTATTTT. Translated: CASSQGSGTDTQYF.

The V and J genes are TRBV7-9 and TRBJ1-6; D uncertain. V lost 1 base to trimming and J lost 7 bases, with 8 bases between them. Germline CDR1 reads SEHNR; CDR2 reads FQNEAQ (reference sequence). The CDR3 consists of 14 residues. The CDR3 loop is CASSLVSSNSPLHF. The CDR3 DNA reads as TGTGCCAGCAGCTTAGTTAGCAGCAATTCACCCCTCCACTTT.

V gene TRBV28 combines with J gene TRBJ1-1, with 9 bases fitting TRBD1. CDR1 is MDHEN, CDR2 SYDVKM, per germline. There are 15 residues in the CDR3. After removal of 7 bases from V and 1 base from J, the junction contained 7 bases not matched to a gene. CDR3 nucleotide sequence: TGTGCCAGCACTACAGGGGGCTACGGGAACACTGAAGCTTTCTTT. It yields the protein CASTTGGYGNTEAFF.

The chain couples TRBV14 to TRBJ2-7; D uncertain. V lost 4 bases, J lost 4 bases, and 11 bases lay in between. The CDR3 has 13 residues. The V gene's germline CDR1 is SGHDN and CDR2 FVKESK. In DNA form, the CDR3 reads TGTGCCAGCAGCCGAGGATCTAGGTACGAGCAGTACTTC. Translating gives CASSRGSRYEQYF.

The rearrangement links TRBV9 to TRBJ1-1; TRBD1 matches at 8 bases. From germline, CDR1 is SGDLS and CDR2 YYNGEE. The CDR3 has 14 amino acids. Trimming cost V 0 bases and J 6 bases; bases outside gene matches: 4. CDR3 nucleotides: TGTGCCAGCAGCGTAGCGCACAGGGGGGCTGAAGCTTTCTTT. It is translated as CASSVAHRGAEAFF.

The chain combines TRBV28 with TRBJ2-5; D perhaps matches TRBD2 (6 bases). The germline V gene has CDR1 MDHEN and CDR2 SYDVKM. This CDR3 has 14 residues. Trimming shortened V by 8 bases and J by 5 bases, and 18 bases separated the two germline ends. The chain's CDR3 is CASGRTSGGETQYF. In DNA, the CDR3 is TGTGCCAGCGGTAGGACGTCTGGGGGGGAGACCCAGTACTTC.

The V gene is TRBV5-1, the J gene TRBJ2-4; TRBD2 matches at 10 bases. J was trimmed by 2 bases and V by 4 bases; bases with no gene match: 6. The CDR3 is 16 amino acids. Looked up from germline, CDR1 is SGHRS and CDR2 is YFSETQ. The CDR3 loop is CASSGVAGGPKNIQYF. CDR3 bases: TGCGCCAGCAGCGGCGTAGCGGGGGGCCCCAAAAACATTCAGTACTTC.

This chain connects TRBV30 to TRBJ2-3; perhaps TRBD1 as D (6 bases). Trimming took off 3 bases at V and 6 bases at J, with 16 bases between the two ends. The CDR3 has 14 amino acids. Germline CDR1 reads GTSNPN; CDR2 reads SVGIG (reference sequence). CDR3 nucleotides: TGTGCCTGGAGAGGGGTACAGGGCTCCGATACGCAGTATTTT. Its translation is CAWRGVQGSDTQYF.

This chain uses TRBV7-2 with TRBJ2-4; a possible D gene is TRBD1 (6 bases). The CDR3 is 16 amino acids. V lost 1 base, J lost 3 bases, and 13 bases lay in between. CDR1 and CDR2 from the germline V gene are SGHTA and FQGNSA. CDR3 sequence reads: CASSLVTGSRKNIQYF. The CDR3 region has the DNA TGTGCCAGCAGCTTAGTTACAGGGTCCCGCAAAAACATTCAGTACTTC. The full variable domain, completed using reference TRBV7-2 and TRBJ2-4, is GAGVSQSPSNKVTEKGKDVELRCDPISGHTALYWYRQSLGQGLEFLIYFQGNSAPDKSGLPSDRFSAERTGGSVSTLTIQRTQQEDSAVYLCASSLVTGSRKNIQYFGAGTRLSVL.

The gene calls are TRBV5-1 and TRBJ2-7, with D perhaps TRBD2 (5 bases). With 0 bases removed from V and 2 bases from J, the gap between germline ends came to 12 bases. Germline loops: CDR1 SGHRS, CDR2 YFSETQ. The CDR3 extends over 15 amino acids. CDR3 region: CASSLDARRTYEQYF. The CDR3 DNA reads TGCGCCAGCAGCTTGGATGCCCGGAGGACCTACGAGCAGTACTTC.

The chain employs TRBV27 and TRBJ2-7; unclear D gene. V gave up 5 bases and J gave up 1 base, with 15 bases separating them. The CDR3 spans 15 residues. Germline V gene sequence: CDR1 MNHEY, CDR2 SMNVEV (reference sequence). Written as DNA, the CDR3 is TGTGCCAGCAGTCCCAGATCCGACATTTCCTACGAGCAGTACTTC. It yields the protein CASSPRSDISYEQYF.

The V call is TRBV6-6, the J call TRBJ1-4, with unresolved D. Germline V gene sequence: CDR1 MNHNY, CDR2 SVGAGI (reference sequence). The CDR3 is made up of 15 amino acids. V lost 6 bases and J 8 bases, leaving 19 bases between the germline ends. The CDR3 DNA is TGTGCCAGCAGGGACTGGGAAGGACCTGGGGAAAAACTGTTTTTT. Translating gives CASRDWEGPGEKLFF.

The chain couples TRBV7-6 to TRBJ2-7; tentatively, D is TRBD2 (5 bases). In germline, CDR1 is SGHVS, CDR2 FNYEAQ. The CDR3 sequence is 16 residues long. The ends were cut back, 3 bases at V and 6 bases at J, with 21 bases in the middle. DNA for the CDR3: TGTGCCAGCAGCTTTTTCGGACGCGGGCCCCCGGGCGAGCAGTACTTC. Its translation is CASSFFGRGPPGEQYF.

The rearrangement links TRBV7-3 to TRBJ1-6; tentatively, D is TRBD1 (5 bases). This CDR3 has 13 residues. Germline assignment: CDR1 SGHTA and CDR2 FQGTGA. V lost 4 bases, J lost 9 bases, and 10 bases lay in between. The CDR3 loop reads CASSSDSGSPLHF. The CDR3 nucleotides are TGTGCCAGCAGCTCAGACAGTGGTTCACCCCTCCACTTT.

This chain connects TRBV7-3 to TRBJ1-2; tentative D call: TRBD1 (5 bases). The CDR3 length is 15 residues. Germline CDR1 is SGHTA and CDR2 is FQGTGA. The V gene lost 1 base and the J gene lost 4 bases, with 13 bases spanning the gap. CDR3 residues: CASSLRGGAGYGYTF. The CDR3 region has the DNA TGTGCCAGCAGCTTAAGGGGAGGGGCGGGCTATGGCTACACCTTC.

This clone was detected a few times. V is TRBV9 and J is TRBJ1-2, with TRBD1 matching 8 bases. In germline, CDR1 is SGDLS, CDR2 YYNGEE. The CDR3 consists of 14 residues. After removal of 5 bases from V and 7 bases from J, the junction contained 10 bases not matched to a gene. Here the CDR3 DNA reads TGTGCCAGCAGGGGGGGAGACAGGGGCGGTGGCTACACCTTC. Its translation: CASRGGDRGGGYTF.

The V and J genes are TRBV5-6 and TRBJ2-5; D uncertain. The CDR3 length is 14 residues. Germline CDR1 is SGHDT and CDR2 is YYEEEE. The V gene lost 5 bases and the J gene lost 1 base, with 12 bases spanning the gap. The CDR3 region is CASRISRIQETQYF. The DNA for the CDR3 is TGTGCCAGCAGGATCTCTAGGATCCAAGAGACCCAGTACTTC.

V usage is TRBV7-3 and J usage is TRBJ1-1; 7 nucleotides agree with TRBD1. The CDR3 totals 14 residues. In germline, CDR1 is SGHTA, CDR2 FQGTGA. Unmatched junction bases numbered 5, after V lost 5 bases and J lost 2 bases. As DNA, the CDR3 is TGTGCCAGCAGCCTAGGGACAGCAAACACTGAAGCTTTCTTT. Its protein product is CASSLGTANTEAFF. Full variable domain (rest looked up from reference TRBV7-3 and TRBJ1-1): GAGVSQTPSNKVTEKGKYVELRCDPISGHTALYWYRQSLGQGPEFLIYFQGTGAADDSGLPNDRFFAVRPEGSVSTLKIQRTERGDSAVYLCASSLGTANTEAFFGQGTRLTVV.

The chain carries TRBV30 and TRBJ2-7; TRBD1 might be the D (5 bases). The germline V gene has CDR1 GTSNPN and CDR2 SVGIG (reference sequence). The V gene lost 5 bases and the J gene lost 2 bases, with 13 bases spanning the gap. This CDR3 contains 13 residues. For the CDR3, the DNA is TGTGCCTGGGACAGACAGATTCCCTACGAGCAGTACTTC. This encodes CAWDRQIPYEQYF.

The chain has TRBV18 and TRBJ2-3; TRBD2 aligns across 11 bases. CDR1 and CDR2 (germline): KGHSH, LQKENI. The CDR3 loop spans 15 amino acids. V dropped 3 bases and J dropped 1; count of bases not matched to a gene: 0. CDR3 nucleotide sequence: TGTGCCAGCTCACCGGGACTAGCGGGCACAGATACGCAGTATTTT. The encoded protein is CASSPGLAGTDTQYF. Together with reference TRBV18 and TRBJ2-3, the CDR3 gives the full variable domain: NAGVMQNPRHLVRRRGQEARLRCSPMKGHSHVYWYRQLPEEGLKFMVYLQKENIIDESGMPKERFSAEFPKEGPSILRIQQVVRGDSAAYFCASSPGLAGTDTQYFGPGTRLTVL.

J is TRBJ2-3 and V is TRBV5-1; no clear D. CDR1 SGHRS and CDR2 YFSETQ come from the germline V gene. The CDR3 extends over 17 amino acids. Trimming took off 4 bases at V and 0 bases at J, with 18 bases between the two ends. CDR3: CASSAYVRGVSTDTQYF. CDR3 nucleotide sequence: TGCGCCAGCAGCGCCTATGTGAGAGGTGTGAGCACAGATACGCAGTATTTT.

This sequence joins TRBV9 and TRBJ2-1; D is possibly TRBD1 (5 bases). Trimming removed 2 bases at V and 6 bases at J, with 15 bases between. The CDR3 is made up of 15 amino acids. Germline values: CDR1 SGDLS, CDR2 YYNGEE. CDR3 bases: TGTGCCAGCAGCGTTCTCGAGACAGCCATCAATGAGCAGTTCTTC. It codes for CASSVLETAINEQFF.